The text below deals with one T cell receptor (beta chain). Its antigen is undetermined. CDR1 SGHDT and CDR2 YYEEEE come from the germline V gene. V was shortened by 0 bases and J by 6 bases, with 10 bases between the two germline ends. The CDR3 contains 13 residues. The data originate from a study of cytomegalovirus exposure and HLA in healthy donors. Study results and caveats: It was taken for granted in presence/absence analyses that sequencing depth across donors was roughly uniform. Later analysis identified a missense DCLRE1C variant that was linked to TCR beta V- and J-gene trimming. No immune exposure information besides CMV serostatus was available.

A multiplex PCR was run with 60 Vbeta primers and 13 Jbeta primers. Clones were read by immunoSEQ multiplex PCR, and TCRdb kept only the in-frame ones, dropping some. The sample lists 90,000 to 120,000 clones, 74% occurring once. Specimen: PBMCs. The gene calls are TRBV5-6 and TRBJ2-7; perhaps TRBD1 as D (5 bases). The receptor's source is a woman aged 40 to 50 in good health and CMV-seropositive. The CDR3, as DNA: TGTGCCAGCAGCTTGGACATTACAGGCGAGCAGTACTTC. Its protein product is CASSLDITGEQYF.